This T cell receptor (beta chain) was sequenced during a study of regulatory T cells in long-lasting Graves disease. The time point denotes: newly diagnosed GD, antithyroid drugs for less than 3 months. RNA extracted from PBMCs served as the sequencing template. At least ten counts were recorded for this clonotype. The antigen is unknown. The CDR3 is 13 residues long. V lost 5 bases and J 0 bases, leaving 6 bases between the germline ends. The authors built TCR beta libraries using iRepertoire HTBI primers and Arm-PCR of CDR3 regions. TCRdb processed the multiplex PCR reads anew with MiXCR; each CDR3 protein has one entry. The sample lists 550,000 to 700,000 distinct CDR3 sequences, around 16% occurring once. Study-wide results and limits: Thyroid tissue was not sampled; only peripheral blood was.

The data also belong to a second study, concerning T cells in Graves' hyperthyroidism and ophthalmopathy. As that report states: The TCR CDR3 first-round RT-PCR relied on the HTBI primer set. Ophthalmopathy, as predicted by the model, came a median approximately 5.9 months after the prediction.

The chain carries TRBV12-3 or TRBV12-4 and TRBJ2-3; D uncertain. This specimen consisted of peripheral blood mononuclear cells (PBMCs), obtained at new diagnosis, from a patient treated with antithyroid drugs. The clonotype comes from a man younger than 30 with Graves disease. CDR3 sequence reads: CASSHYSTDTQYF. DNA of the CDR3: TGTGCCAGCAGTCACTACAGCACAGATACGCAGTATTTT.